Shown below are 24 T cell receptor beta chains from a single sample sequenced in a study of cytomegalovirus exposure and HLA in healthy donors. PCR involved 60 Vbeta and 13 Jbeta primers. TCRdb keeps only in-frame clones here, not all; method: immunoSEQ multiplex PCR. The sample contains 150,000 to 180,000 clones, roughly 85% of which appear only once. The sequenced sample consisted of PBMCs. The origin of the receptors is a young woman in good health and CMV-seronegative.

The CDR3 protein is CASSLARGDPTRNYGYTF. CDR3 bases: TGTGCCAGCAGCTTGGCCAGGGGAGACCCAACGCGTAACTATGGCTACACCTTC. V is TRBV5-5 and J is TRBJ1-2; D perhaps matches TRBD1 (6 bases). Germline loops: CDR1 SGHKS, CDR2 YYEKEE (reference sequence). V lost 0 bases and J 1 base, leaving 19 bases between the germline ends. The CDR3 is 18 amino acids.

This clone occurred a few times. This chain connects TRBV19 to TRBJ2-3; a weak D match, TRBD2 (6 bases). V lost 3 bases and J 4 bases, leaving 11 bases between the germline ends. CDR3 length: 14 amino acids. Per the germline V gene, CDR1 is LNHDA and CDR2 is SQIVND (reference sequence). The CDR3 region is CASSIGRGPDTQYF. The CDR3, as DNA: TGTGCCAGTAGTATCGGGCGGGGCCCAGATACGCAGTATTTT.

The chain recombines TRBV5-6 with TRBJ2-3; 8 bases fit TRBD2. The CDR3 consists of 18 residues. Germline CDR1 reads SGHDT; CDR2 reads YYEEEE. Trimming cost V 0 bases and J 3 bases; bases outside gene matches: 12. Here the CDR3 DNA reads TGTGCCAGCAGCTTGGACTTCCGGTCGGGGGGGAAGACAGATACGCAGTATTTT. This gives the protein CASSLDFRSGGKTDTQYF.

A few counts support this clone. The rearrangement joins TRBV5-1 to TRBJ2-5, with 7 positions matching TRBD2. The CDR3 sequence is 14 residues long. Trimming removed 4 bases from V and 2 bases from J; junction bases left unmatched: 5. CDR1 and CDR2 (germline): SGHRS, YFSETQ. The CDR3 sequence: CASSLPSGQETQYF. As DNA, the CDR3 is TGCGCCAGCAGCCTCCCTAGCGGTCAAGAGACCCAGTACTTC.

The V and J genes are TRBV7-2 and TRBJ2-1; 8 positions match TRBD2. Germline CDR1 is SGHTA and CDR2 is FQGNSA. Trimming at V came to 3 bases and at J to 8 bases, leaving 6 bases not matched to a gene. CDR3 length: 14 amino acids. The CDR3 loop reads CASSLSGSIDEQFF. DNA of the CDR3: TGTGCCAGCAGCTTGAGCGGGAGTATCGATGAGCAGTTCTTC.

CDR3 nucleotides: TGTGCCAGCGACACCGGGACTAGACCGGGCAATGAGCAGTTCTTC. This gives the protein CASDTGTRPGNEQFF. The chain recombines TRBV9 with TRBJ2-1; 8 nucleotides agree with TRBD2. The germline gives CDR1 SGDLS, CDR2 YYNGEE. The V gene end was trimmed by 7 bases and the J gene end by 6 bases; junction bases not matched to a gene: 12. This CDR3 comprises 15 residues.

This sequence joins TRBV7-3 and TRBJ1-2, with D uncertain. Looked up from germline, CDR1 is SGHTA and CDR2 is FQGTGA. V was trimmed by 1 base and J by 4 bases, leaving 10 bases between them. The CDR3 is made up of 14 amino acids. DNA of the CDR3: TGTGCCAGCAGCTTAAACGTCGGTGCCTATGGCTACACCTTC. Protein sequence: CASSLNVGAYGYTF.

This chain links TRBV7-9 with TRBJ2-3; 8 nucleotides agree with TRBD2. Trimming removed 5 bases from V and 2 bases from J; junction bases left unmatched: 12. The CDR3 contains 17 residues. Germline loops: CDR1 SEHNR, CDR2 FQNEAQ (reference sequence). The CDR3: CASSTTLSGGDTDTQYF. As DNA, the CDR3 is TGTGCCAGCAGCACGACCCTATCCGGGGGGGACACAGATACGCAGTATTTT.

The V call is TRBV10-3, the J call TRBJ2-7, with 7 bases identical to TRBD1. This CDR3 has 14 residues. The J segment lost 0 bases and the V segment lost 7 bases, leaving 6 bases of the junction unmatched. The germline V gene encodes CDR1 ENHRY and CDR2 SYGVKD. CDR3 DNA: TGTGCCATCAATCAGGGGGAGAACTCCTACGAGCAGTACTTC. Translating it yields CAINQGENSYEQYF.

Written as DNA, the CDR3 is TGTGCCAGCTTTGACAGGGGCGGGACCGGGGAGCTGTTTTTT. The encoded protein is CASFDRGGTGELFF. The chain is built from TRBV19 and TRBJ2-2; 8 positions agree with TRBD1. V trimming: 9 bases; J trimming: 5 bases; junction bases outside the gene matches: 8. This CDR3 contains 14 residues. Germline V CDR1 and CDR2: LNHDA, SQIVND (reference sequence).

The chain is built from TRBV9 and TRBJ2-2; 8 bases are a match to TRBD1. The CDR3 totals 12 residues. In germline, CDR1 is SGDLS, CDR2 YYNGEE. The V gene end was trimmed by 3 bases and the J gene end by 13 bases; junction bases not matched to a gene: 5. In DNA form, the CDR3 reads TGTGCCAGCAGCGCCGACAGGGGTGGGCTGTTTTTT. Encoded protein: CASSADRGGLFF.

This clone appeared a few times. The CDR3 protein is CASSEGRGSNTDTQYF. The DNA for the CDR3 is TGTGCCAGCAGCGAGGGGCGGGGGTCAAACACAGATACGCAGTATTTT. The chain has TRBV6-8 and TRBJ2-3, with 7 bases aligning to TRBD2. Germline loops: CDR1 MNHGY, CDR2 SAAAGT. Trimming at V came to 6 bases and at J to 2 bases, leaving 11 bases not matched to a gene. This CDR3 contains 16 residues.

The chain combines TRBV5-6 with TRBJ2-7, with 7 bases aligning to TRBD2. Germline V gene sequence: CDR1 SGHDT, CDR2 YYEEEE. Germline trimming cut 4 bases from V and 5 bases from J; bases unmatched to any gene: 9. The CDR3 is made up of 14 amino acids. This CDR3 reads CASSGGHGGNEQYF. Here the CDR3 DNA reads TGTGCCAGCAGCGGCGGACACGGGGGGAACGAGCAGTACTTC.

The chain couples TRBV6-1 to TRBJ2-5, with 14 bases lining up with TRBD2. The CDR3 runs to 17 residues. CDR1 and CDR2 from the germline V gene are MNHNS and SASEGT. Losses at the gene ends were 4 bases for V and 5 bases for J; bases not matched to a gene: 9. The chain's CDR3 is CASSAGLAGGSAETQYF. The CDR3 coding sequence is TGTGCCAGCAGTGCCGGACTAGCGGGGGGTTCAGCGGAGACCCAGTACTTC.

On this clone: In the same sample, other DNA sequences code for this CDR3. The chain is built from TRBV28 and TRBJ1-1; TRBD1 is a possible D gene (6 bases). The V and J ends lost 2 bases and 0 bases respectively, with 7 bases between them. CDR1 is MDHEN, CDR2 SYDVKM, per germline. The CDR3 is made up of 14 amino acids. CDR3 in amino acids: CASSLPGVNTEAFF. CDR3 coding DNA: TGTGCCAGCAGTTTACCAGGGGTGAACACTGAAGCTTTCTTT.

The chain uses TRBV27 and TRBJ2-1; 8 bases agree with TRBD2. The ends lost 2 bases at V and 5 bases at J; junction bases unmatched: 5. The CDR3 has 15 amino acids. Germline CDR1 reads MNHEY; CDR2 reads SMNVEV (reference sequence). The CDR3 loop is CASSLIAGWDNEQFF. CDR3 in DNA: TGTGCCAGCAGTTTAATAGCGGGGTGGGACAATGAGCAGTTCTTC.

The chain has TRBV7-9 and TRBJ2-1; 8 bases are a match to TRBD2. The CDR3 is 17 amino acids. V was pared by 3 bases and J by 6 bases, with 13 bases of the junction left unmatched. The germline V gene encodes CDR1 SEHNR and CDR2 FQNEAQ (reference sequence). The CDR3 protein is CASSFPMGTSGFNEQFF. CDR3 coding DNA: TGTGCCAGCAGCTTCCCTATGGGAACTAGCGGCTTCAATGAGCAGTTCTTC.

The chain couples TRBV4-3 to TRBJ2-5, with TRBD2 matching 8 bases. The end of the DNA aligns better with TRBJ2-7, so the J call may be wrong. Germline assignment: CDR1 LGHNA and CDR2 YSLEER. The CDR3 has 17 amino acids. CDR3 loop: CASSQVGSGGPPYEQYF. The DNA for the CDR3 is TGCGCCAGCAGCCAAGTAGGAAGCGGGGGACCTCCCTACGAGCAGTACTTC.

The genes are TRBV6-6 and TRBJ1-4, with 7 nucleotides matching TRBD1. This CDR3 is built from 16 residues. The V segment lost 0 bases and the J segment 7 bases; nucleotides outside the gene matches: 8. The germline V gene encodes CDR1 MNHNY and CDR2 SVGAGI (reference sequence). The CDR3 DNA is TGTGCCAGCAGTTACTCGATAGGCCAGGGGGGTGAAAAACTGTTTTTT. Translating it yields CASSYSIGQGGEKLFF.

The V call is TRBV13, the J call TRBJ1-6; 8 positions agree with TRBD1. Germline CDR1 and CDR2: PRHDT and FYEKMQ (reference sequence). CDR3 length equals 15 residues. The V and J ends lost 5 bases and 6 bases, in that order; junction bases with no gene match: 6. CDR3 coding DNA: TGTGCCAGCAGCGGTCGACAGGGGAGTAATTCACCCCTCCACTTT. Translation: CASSGRQGSNSPLHF.

V gene TRBV5-6 combines with J gene TRBJ2-7, with 11 bases lining up with TRBD2. Germline V lookup: CDR1 SGHDT, CDR2 YYEEEE. With 4 bases clipped from V and 2 bases from J, the junction kept 5 bases outside the gene matches. The CDR3 runs 15 residues. CDR3 sequence reads: CASSPLAGGPYEQYF. In nucleotides, the CDR3 is TGTGCCAGCAGCCCTCTAGCGGGGGGCCCCTACGAGCAGTACTTC.

CDR3 sequence: CASSLRGESYEQYF. CDR3 sequence (DNA): TGTGCCAGCAGCTTGCGGGGGGAGTCCTACGAGCAGTACTTC. The chain uses TRBV7-9 and TRBJ2-7; 8 bases align to TRBD2. This CDR3 is built from 14 residues. Trimming removed 3 bases from V and 1 base from J; junction bases left unmatched: 2. Germline CDR1 and CDR2: SEHNR and FQNEAQ (reference sequence).

The chain is built from TRBV28 and TRBJ2-1, with D perhaps matching TRBD1 (5 bases). V was cut by 2 bases and J by 3 bases, with 11 bases left in between. CDR1 and CDR2 from the germline V gene are MDHEN and SYDVKM. The length of the CDR3 is 15 residues. Here the CDR3 DNA reads TGTGCCAGCAGTTTACGATCGGACAACTACAATGAGCAGTTCTTC. As protein: CASSLRSDNYNEQFF.

This clone has only one observation. The genes are TRBV4-3 and TRBJ2-5, with D tentatively TRBD2 (6 bases). The CDR3 extends over 15 amino acids. Trimming left V 0 bases short and J 2 bases short, with 10 bases between. In germline, CDR1 is LGHNA, CDR2 YSLEER. CDR3 loop: CASSQDGGGQETQYF. The CDR3 nucleotides are TGCGCCAGCAGCCAAGATGGTGGGGGGCAAGAGACCCAGTACTTC.